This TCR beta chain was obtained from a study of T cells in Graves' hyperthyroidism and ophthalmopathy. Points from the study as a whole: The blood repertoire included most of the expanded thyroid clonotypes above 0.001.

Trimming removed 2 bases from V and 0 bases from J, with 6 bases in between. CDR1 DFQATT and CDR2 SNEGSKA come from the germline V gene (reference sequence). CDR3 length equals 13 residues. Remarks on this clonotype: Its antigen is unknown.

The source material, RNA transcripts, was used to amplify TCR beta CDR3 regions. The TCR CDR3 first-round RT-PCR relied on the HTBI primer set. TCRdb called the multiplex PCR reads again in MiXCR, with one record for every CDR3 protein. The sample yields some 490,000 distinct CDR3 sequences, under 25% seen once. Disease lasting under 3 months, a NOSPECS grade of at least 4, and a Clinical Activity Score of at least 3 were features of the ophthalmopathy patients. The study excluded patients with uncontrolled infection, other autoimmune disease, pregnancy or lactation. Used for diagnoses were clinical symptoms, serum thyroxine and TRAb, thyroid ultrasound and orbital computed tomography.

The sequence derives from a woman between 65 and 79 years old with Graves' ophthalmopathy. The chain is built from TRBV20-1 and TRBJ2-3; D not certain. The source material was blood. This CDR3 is CSARFQSTDTQYF. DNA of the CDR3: TGCAGTGCTAGATTTCAAAGCACAGATACGCAGTATTTT.